This record concerns one T cell receptor (beta chain) sequence. The target antigen is unknown. This sample is part of a study of cytomegalovirus exposure and HLA in healthy donors. Primers included in the PCR were 60 Vbeta and 13 Jbeta primers. Measured with immunoSEQ multiplex PCR; TCRdb has only the in-frame clones, and not every one. The data contain about 170,000 clones, 60% to 80% of them singletons. The germline CDR1 and CDR2 sequences are MNHEY and SVGAGI. The V end was cut by 8 bases, the J end by 5 bases, with 13 bases between. The CDR3 runs to 12 residues. Overall study findings and caveats: Testing in vitro showed a few CMV-associated chains specific for CMV antigens. The authors considered a cluster of highly shared sequence variants likely to be a sequencing artifact. Later, an analysis found that common viral pathogens appeared to be linked with several of the most significant clusters.

The chain carries TRBV6-5 and TRBJ2-7; the D is unclear. The TCR sequence derives from a woman between 50 and 59 years old in good health and CMV-seropositive. Sequenced material: PBMCs. The CDR3 loop reads CASGRVSDEQYF. CDR3 coding DNA: TGTGCCAGCGGCCGGGTCTCAGACGAGCAGTACTTC.